This TCR beta chain was captured by sequencing in a study of long-term antiretroviral therapy in people with HIV. Findings of the study overall: Adherence to ART, viral resistance and therapy changes lacked any data. Relative to transplant donor controls, diversity remained lower despite increasing after ART.

Runs used v3.0 of the immunoSEQ assay and were done at survey level. Method: immunoSEQ multiplex PCR; TCRdb's copy keeps in-frame clones and lacks some. The repertoire holds about 50,000 clones, with roughly four fifths as singletons. In regard to this clone: Its antigen is still unknown.

The specimen comprised unsorted PBMCs, sampled 0.8 years after starting antiretroviral therapy. The receptor comes from a woman under 30 with HIV.

The CDR3 bases are TGTGCCAGCAACACGATCCGGGCCTCTGGGGGCACAGATACGCAGTATTTT. Its protein is CASNTIRASGGTDTQYF. This chain links TRBV9 with TRBJ2-3; D unclear. This CDR3 has 17 amino acids. V was pared by 6 bases and J by 1 base, with 21 bases between. Germline-derived CDR1 and CDR2 are SGDLS and YYNGEE.